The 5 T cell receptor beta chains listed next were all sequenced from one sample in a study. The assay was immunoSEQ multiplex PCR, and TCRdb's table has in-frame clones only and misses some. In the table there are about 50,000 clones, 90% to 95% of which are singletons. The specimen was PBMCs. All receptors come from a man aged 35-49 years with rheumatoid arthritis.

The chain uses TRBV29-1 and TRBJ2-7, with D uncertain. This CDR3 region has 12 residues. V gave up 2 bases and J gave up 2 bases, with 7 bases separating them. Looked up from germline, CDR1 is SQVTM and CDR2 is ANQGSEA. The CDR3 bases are TGCAGCGTTGAACTTGGCACCTACGAGCAGTACTTC. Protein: CSVELGTYEQYF.

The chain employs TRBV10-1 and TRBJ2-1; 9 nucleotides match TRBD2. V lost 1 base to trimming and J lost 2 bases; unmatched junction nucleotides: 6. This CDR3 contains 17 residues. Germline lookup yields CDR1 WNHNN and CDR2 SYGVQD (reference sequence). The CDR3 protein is CASSEYPSGVPYNEQFF. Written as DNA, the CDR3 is TGCGCCAGCAGTGAGTACCCTAGCGGGGTTCCCTACAATGAGCAGTTCTTC.

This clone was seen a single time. CDR3 sequence: CASSLFRTEQETQYF. The CDR3, as DNA: TGTGCCAGCAGTTTATTTAGGACAGAACAAGAGACCCAGTACTTC. The rearrangement links TRBV27 to TRBJ2-5, with a weak D call TRBD1 (6 bases). Trimming left V 1 base short and J 2 bases short, with 11 bases between. Germline V lookup: CDR1 MNHEY, CDR2 SMNVEV (reference sequence). CDR3 size: 15 residues.

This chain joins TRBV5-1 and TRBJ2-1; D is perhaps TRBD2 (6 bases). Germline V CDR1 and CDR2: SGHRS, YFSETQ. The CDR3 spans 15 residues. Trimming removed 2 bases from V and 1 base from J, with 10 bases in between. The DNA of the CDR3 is TGCGCCAGCAGCTTCTCGAGCGGGTCCTACAATGAGCAGTTCTTC. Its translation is CASSFSSGSYNEQFF.

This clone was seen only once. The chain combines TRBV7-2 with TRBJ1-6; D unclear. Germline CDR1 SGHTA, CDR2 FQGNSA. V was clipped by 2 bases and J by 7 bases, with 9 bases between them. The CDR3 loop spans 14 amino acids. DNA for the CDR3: TGTGCCAGCAGCTTATTTTGGGCGAATTCACCCCTCCACTTT. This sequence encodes CASSLFWANSPLHF.